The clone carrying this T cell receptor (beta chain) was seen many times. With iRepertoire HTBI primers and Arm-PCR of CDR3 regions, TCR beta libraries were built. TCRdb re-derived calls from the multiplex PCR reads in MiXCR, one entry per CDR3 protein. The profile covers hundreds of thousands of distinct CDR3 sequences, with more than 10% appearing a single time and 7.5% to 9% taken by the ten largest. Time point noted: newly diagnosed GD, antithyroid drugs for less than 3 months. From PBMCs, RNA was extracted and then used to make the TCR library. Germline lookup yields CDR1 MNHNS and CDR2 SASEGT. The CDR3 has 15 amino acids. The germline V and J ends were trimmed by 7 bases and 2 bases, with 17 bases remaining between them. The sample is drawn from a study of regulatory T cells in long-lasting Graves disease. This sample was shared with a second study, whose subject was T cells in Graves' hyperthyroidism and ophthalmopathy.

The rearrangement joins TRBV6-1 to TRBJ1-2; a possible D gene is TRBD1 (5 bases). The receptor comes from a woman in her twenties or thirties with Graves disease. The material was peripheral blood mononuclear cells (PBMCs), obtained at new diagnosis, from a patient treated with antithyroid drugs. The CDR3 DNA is TGTGCCAGCACCCCGATTATGGGACCCAACTATGGCTACACCTTC. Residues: CASTPIMGPNYGYTF.